The text below deals with one T cell receptor (beta chain). The antigen is unknown. The data stem from a study of T cell repertoires in cytomegalovirus infection. As for the study in general: Newly reported HLA-C-restricted and thoroughly characterized HLA-B-restricted CMV epitopes were employed. A matching HLA type, together with CMV infection, was signaled by public TCR beta signatures.

TCRdb itself ran the reads through MiXCR, one entry per CDR3 protein. The sample includes about half a million distinct CDR3 sequences, about 33% of them seen just once. The CDR3 totals 16 residues. Germline V CDR1 and CDR2: LNHDA, SQIVND (reference sequence). The ends lost 2 bases at V and 4 bases at J; junction bases unmatched: 6. Study outcomes and limitations: Totalled public TCR beta family frequency picked out people who carried CMV plus the relevant HLA. CMV-specific TCR beta clonotypes restricted by HLA-C dominated the ex vivo response.

V is TRBV19 and J is TRBJ2-1; 9 nucleotides align to TRBD2. The clonotype was recovered from a human donor in good health (CMV status not recorded). Some clones in this sample may be carry-over from other donors' samples. Sample: cultured PBMCs, taken from culture after CMV antigen stimulation. The CDR3 region has the DNA TGTGCCAGTAGTATAATGGCTAGCGGGACATACAATGAGCAGTTCTTC. Amino acids: CASSIMASGTYNEQFF.